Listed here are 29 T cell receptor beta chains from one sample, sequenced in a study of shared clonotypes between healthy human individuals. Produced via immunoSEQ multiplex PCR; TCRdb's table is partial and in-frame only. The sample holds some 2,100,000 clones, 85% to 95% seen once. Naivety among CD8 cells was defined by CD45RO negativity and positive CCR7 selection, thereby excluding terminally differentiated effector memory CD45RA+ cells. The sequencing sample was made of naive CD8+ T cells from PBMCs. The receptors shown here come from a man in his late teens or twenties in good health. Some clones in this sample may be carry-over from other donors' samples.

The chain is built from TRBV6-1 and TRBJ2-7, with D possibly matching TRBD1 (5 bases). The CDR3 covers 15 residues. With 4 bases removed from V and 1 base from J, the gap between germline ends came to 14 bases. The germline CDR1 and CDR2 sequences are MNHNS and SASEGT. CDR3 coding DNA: TGTGCCAGCAGTGGAAGGGCAGGGCCTTCCTACGAGCAGTACTTC. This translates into CASSGRAGPSYEQYF.

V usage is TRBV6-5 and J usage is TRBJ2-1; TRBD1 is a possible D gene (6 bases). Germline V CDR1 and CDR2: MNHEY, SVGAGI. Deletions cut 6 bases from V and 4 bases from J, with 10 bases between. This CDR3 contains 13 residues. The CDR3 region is CASRKTGYNEQFF. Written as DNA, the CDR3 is TGTGCCAGCAGAAAGACAGGTTACAATGAGCAGTTCTTC.

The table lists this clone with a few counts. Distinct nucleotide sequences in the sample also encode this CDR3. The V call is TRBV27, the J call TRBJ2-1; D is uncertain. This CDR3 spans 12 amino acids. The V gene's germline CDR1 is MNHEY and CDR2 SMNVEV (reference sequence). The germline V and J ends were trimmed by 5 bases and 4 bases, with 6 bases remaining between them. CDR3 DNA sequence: TGTGCCAGCAGTGGTCTTTACAATGAGCAGTTCTTC. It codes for CASSGLYNEQFF.

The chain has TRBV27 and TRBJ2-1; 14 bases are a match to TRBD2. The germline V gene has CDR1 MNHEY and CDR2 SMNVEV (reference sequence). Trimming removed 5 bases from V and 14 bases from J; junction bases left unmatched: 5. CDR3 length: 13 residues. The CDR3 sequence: CASSPGTSGSKFF. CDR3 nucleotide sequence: TGTGCCAGCAGTCCAGGGACTAGCGGGAGTAAGTTCTTC.

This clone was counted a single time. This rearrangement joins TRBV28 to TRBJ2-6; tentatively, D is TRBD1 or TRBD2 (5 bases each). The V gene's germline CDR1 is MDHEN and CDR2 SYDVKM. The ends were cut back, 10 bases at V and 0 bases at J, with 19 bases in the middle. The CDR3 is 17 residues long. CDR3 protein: CAILPRGRGSGANVLTF. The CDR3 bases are TGTGCCATCCTTCCCCGGGGAAGGGGCTCTGGGGCCAACGTCCTGACTTTC.

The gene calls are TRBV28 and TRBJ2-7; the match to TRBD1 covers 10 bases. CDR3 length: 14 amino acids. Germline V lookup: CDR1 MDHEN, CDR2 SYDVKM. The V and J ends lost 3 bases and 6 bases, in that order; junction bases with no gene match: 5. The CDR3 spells CASSFVRTGGEQYF. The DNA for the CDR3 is TGTGCCAGCAGTTTCGTAAGGACAGGGGGCGAGCAGTACTTC. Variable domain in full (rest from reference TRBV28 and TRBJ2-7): DVKVTQSSRYLVKRTGEKVFLECVQDMDHENMFWYRQDPGLGLRLIYFSYDVKMKEKGDIPEGYSVSREKKERFSLILESASTNQTSMYLCASSFVRTGGEQYFGPGTRLTVT.

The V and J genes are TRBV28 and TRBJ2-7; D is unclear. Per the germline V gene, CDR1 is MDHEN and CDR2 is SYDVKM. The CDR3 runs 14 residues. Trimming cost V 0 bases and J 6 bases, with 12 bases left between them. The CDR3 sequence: CASSLWAAEAEQYF. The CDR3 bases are TGTGCCAGCAGTTTATGGGCCGCCGAAGCCGAGCAGTACTTC.

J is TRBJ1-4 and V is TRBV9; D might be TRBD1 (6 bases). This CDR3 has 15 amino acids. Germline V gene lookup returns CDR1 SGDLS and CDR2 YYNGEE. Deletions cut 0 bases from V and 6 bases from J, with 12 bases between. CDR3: CASSVGSRGDEKLFF. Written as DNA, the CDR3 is TGTGCCAGCAGCGTAGGGAGCAGGGGCGATGAAAAACTGTTTTTT.

CDR3 in amino acids: CASSYSRMPSDYGYTF. The CDR3 nucleotides read TGTGCCAGCAGTTACTCGAGAATGCCTTCGGACTATGGCTACACCTTC. This chain links TRBV6-5 with TRBJ1-2, with unresolved D. The V end lost 0 bases, the J end lost 3 bases, and 14 bases lay between the germline ends. From germline, CDR1 is MNHEY and CDR2 SVGAGI. The CDR3 is 16 residues long.

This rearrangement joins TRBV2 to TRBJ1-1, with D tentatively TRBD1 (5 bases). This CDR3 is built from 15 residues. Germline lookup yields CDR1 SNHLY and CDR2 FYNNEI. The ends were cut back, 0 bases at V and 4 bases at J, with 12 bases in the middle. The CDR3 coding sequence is TGTGCCAGCAGTGAAGCTCCCTCGAGGGGCACTGAAGCTTTCTTT. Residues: CASSEAPSRGTEAFF. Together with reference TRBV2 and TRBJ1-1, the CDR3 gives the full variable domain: EPEVTQTPSHQVTQMGQEVILRCVPISNHLYFYWYRQILGQKVEFLVSFYNNEISEKSEIFDDQFSVERPDGSNFTLKIRSTKLEDSAMYFCASSEAPSRGTEAFFGQGTRLTVV.

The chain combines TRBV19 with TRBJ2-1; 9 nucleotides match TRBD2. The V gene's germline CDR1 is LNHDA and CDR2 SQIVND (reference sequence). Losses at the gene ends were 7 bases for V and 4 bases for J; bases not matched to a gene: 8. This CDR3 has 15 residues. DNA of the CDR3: TGTGCCAGTACCCTTCTAGCGGGAACATACAATGAGCAGTTCTTC. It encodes CASTLLAGTYNEQFF.

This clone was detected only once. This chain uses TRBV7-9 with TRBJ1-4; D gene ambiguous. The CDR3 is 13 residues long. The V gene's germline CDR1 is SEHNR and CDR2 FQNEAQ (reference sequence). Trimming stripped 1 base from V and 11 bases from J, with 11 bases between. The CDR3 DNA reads TGTGCCAGCAGCTTAGATCGCCCCGGGAAACTGTTTTTT. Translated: CASSLDRPGKLFF.

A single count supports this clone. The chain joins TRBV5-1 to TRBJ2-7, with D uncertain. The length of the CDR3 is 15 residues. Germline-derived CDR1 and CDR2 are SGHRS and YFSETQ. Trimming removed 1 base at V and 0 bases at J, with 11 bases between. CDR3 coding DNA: TGCGCCAGCAGCTTGACCCGCACAGTCTCCTACGAGCAGTACTTC. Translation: CASSLTRTVSYEQYF.

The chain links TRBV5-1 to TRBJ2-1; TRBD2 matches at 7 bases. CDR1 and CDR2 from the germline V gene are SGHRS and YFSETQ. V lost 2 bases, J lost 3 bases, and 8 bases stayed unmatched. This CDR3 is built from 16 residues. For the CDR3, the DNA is TGCGCCAGCAGCTTAACGGGGCTAGCGGTCTACAATGAGCAGTTCTTC. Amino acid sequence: CASSLTGLAVYNEQFF. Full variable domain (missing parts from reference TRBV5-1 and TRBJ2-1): KAGVTQTPRYLIKTRGQQVTLSCSPISGHRSVSWYQQTPGQGLQFLFEYFSETQRNKGNFPGRFSGRQFSNSRSEMNVSTLELGDSALYLCASSLTGLAVYNEQFFGPGTRLTVL.

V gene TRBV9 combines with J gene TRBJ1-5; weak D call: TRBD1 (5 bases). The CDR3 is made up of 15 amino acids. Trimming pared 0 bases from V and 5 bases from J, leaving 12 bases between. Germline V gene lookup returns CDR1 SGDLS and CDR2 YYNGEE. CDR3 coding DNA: TGTGCCAGCAGCGTAGCAGGGAACGACGATCAGCCCCAGCATTTT. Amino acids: CASSVAGNDDQPQHF.

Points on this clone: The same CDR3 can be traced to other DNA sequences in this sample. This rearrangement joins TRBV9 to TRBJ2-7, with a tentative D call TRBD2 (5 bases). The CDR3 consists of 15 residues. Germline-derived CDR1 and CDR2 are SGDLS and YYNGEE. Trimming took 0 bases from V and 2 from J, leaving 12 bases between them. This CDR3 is CASSVGTGVPYEQYF. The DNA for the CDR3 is TGTGCCAGCAGCGTAGGGACCGGGGTCCCCTACGAGCAGTACTTC.

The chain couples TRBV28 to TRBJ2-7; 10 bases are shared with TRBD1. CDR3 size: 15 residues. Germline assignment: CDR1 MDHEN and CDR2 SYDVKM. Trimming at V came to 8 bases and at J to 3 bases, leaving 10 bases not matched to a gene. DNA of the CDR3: TGTGCCAGCGGCCCCCTTGGGGACAGGGGCTACGAGCAGTACTTC. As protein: CASGPLGDRGYEQYF.

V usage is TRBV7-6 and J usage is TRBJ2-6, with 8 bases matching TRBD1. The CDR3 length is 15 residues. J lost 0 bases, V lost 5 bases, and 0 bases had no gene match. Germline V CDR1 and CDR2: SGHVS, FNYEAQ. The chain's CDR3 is CASSGQGSGANVLTF. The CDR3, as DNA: TGTGCCAGCAGCGGACAGGGCTCTGGGGCCAACGTCCTGACTTTC. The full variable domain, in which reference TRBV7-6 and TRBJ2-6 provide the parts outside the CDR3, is GAGVSQSPRYKVTKRGQDVALRCDPISGHVSLYWYRQALGQGPEFLTYFNYEAQQDKSGLPNDRFSAERPEGSISTLTIQRTEQRDSAMYRCASSGQGSGANVLTFGAGSRLTVL.

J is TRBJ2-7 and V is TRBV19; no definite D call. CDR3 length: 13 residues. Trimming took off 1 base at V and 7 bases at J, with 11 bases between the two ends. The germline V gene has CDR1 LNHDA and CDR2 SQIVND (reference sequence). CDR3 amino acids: CASSIVPAREQYF. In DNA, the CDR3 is TGTGCCAGTAGTATAGTCCCGGCGAGGGAGCAGTACTTC. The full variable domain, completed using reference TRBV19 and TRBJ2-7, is DGGITQSPKYLFRKEGQNVTLSCEQNLNHDAMYWYRQDPGQGLRLIYYSQIVNDFQKGDIAEGYSVSREKKESFPLTVTSAQKNPTAFYLCASSIVPAREQYFGPGTRLTVT.

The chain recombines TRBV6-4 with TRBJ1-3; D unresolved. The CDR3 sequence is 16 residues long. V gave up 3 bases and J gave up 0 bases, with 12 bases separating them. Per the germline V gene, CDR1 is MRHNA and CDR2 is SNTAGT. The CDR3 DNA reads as TGTGCCAGCAGTGAGTCCAGGCTACCCTCTGGAAACACCATATATTTT. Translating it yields CASSESRLPSGNTIYF.

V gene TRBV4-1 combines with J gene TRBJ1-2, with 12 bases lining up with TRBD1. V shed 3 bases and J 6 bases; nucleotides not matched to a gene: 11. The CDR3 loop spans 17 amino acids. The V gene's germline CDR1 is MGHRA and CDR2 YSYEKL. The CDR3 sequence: CASSHPGTGGALNGYTF. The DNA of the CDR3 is TGCGCCAGCAGCCATCCAGGGACAGGGGGCGCATTGAATGGCTACACCTTC.

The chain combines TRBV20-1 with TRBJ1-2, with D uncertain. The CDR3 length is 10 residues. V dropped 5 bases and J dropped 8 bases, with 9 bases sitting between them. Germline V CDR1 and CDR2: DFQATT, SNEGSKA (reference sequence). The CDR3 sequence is CSAVRSGYTF. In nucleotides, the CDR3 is TGCAGTGCTGTCCGGAGCGGCTACACCTTC.

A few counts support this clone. CDR3 sequence: CASSEGLYSNQPQHF. CDR3 nucleotide sequence: TGTGCCAGCAGTGAAGGGCTCTATAGCAATCAGCCCCAGCATTTT. The genes are TRBV2 and TRBJ1-5; D not certain. The CDR3 extends over 15 amino acids. Germline-derived CDR1 and CDR2 are SNHLY and FYNNEI. The V end lost 1 base, the J end lost 0 bases, and 7 bases lay between the germline ends. Combining the CDR3 with reference TRBV2 and TRBJ1-5 gives the whole variable domain EPEVTQTPSHQVTQMGQEVILRCVPISNHLYFYWYRQILGQKVEFLVSFYNNEISEKSEIFDDQFSVERPDGSNFTLKIRSTKLEDSAMYFCASSEGLYSNQPQHFGDGTRLSIL.

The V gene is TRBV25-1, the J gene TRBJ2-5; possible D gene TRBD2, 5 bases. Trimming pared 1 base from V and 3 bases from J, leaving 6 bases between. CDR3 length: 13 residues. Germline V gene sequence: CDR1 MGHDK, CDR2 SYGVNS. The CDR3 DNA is TGTGCCAGCAGTGAATCCGGGGAAGAGACCCAGTACTTC. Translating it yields CASSESGEETQYF. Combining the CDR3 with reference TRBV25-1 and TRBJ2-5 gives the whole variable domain EADIYQTPRYLVIGTGKKITLECSQTMGHDKMYWYQQDPGMELHLIHYSYGVNSTEKGDLSSESTVSRIRTEHFPLTLESARPSHTSQYLCASSESGEETQYFGPGTRLLVL.

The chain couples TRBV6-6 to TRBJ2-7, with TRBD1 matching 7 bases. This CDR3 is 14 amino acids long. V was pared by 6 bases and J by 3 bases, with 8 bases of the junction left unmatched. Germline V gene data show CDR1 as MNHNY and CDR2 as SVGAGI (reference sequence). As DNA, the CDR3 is TGTGCCAGCAGCCCCCGGGACAGAGTCTACGAGCAGTACTTC. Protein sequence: CASSPRDRVYEQYF.

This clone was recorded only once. This chain's CDR3 is CASSLTGPQGNEQFF. The DNA for the CDR3 is TGTGCCAGCAGTTTAACCGGTCCCCAGGGGAATGAGCAGTTCTTC. This chain joins TRBV27 and TRBJ2-1, with D possibly TRBD1 on 6 matching bases. The CDR3 is 15 residues long. Trimming removed 2 bases at V and 7 bases at J, with 15 bases between. Germline CDR1 is MNHEY and CDR2 is SMNVEV (reference sequence).

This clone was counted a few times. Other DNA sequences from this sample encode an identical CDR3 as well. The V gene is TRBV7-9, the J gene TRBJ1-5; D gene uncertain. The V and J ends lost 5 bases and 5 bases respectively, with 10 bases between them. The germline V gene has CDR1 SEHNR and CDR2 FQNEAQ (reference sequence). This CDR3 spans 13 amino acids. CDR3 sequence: CASSPGLHQPQHF. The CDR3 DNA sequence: TGTGCCAGCAGCCCGGGTCTTCATCAGCCCCAGCATTTT.

The DNA of the CDR3 is TGTGCCAGCAGCCGAGGCCGGGGAAACAGGGGGCAACGAGAGACCCAGTACTTC. It codes for CASSRGRGNRGQRETQYF. This sequence joins TRBV5-6 and TRBJ2-5; 9 positions match TRBD1. This CDR3 is 18 amino acids long. The V segment lost 4 bases and the J segment 4 bases; nucleotides outside the gene matches: 17. Germline V lookup: CDR1 SGHDT, CDR2 YYEEEE.

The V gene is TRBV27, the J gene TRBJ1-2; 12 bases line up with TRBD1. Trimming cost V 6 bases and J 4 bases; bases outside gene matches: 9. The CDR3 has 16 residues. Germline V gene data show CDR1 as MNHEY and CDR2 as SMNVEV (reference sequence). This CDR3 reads CASSSLRGQGAYGYTF. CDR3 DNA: TGTGCCAGCAGCTCCCTCCGGGGACAGGGGGCCTATGGCTACACCTTC.